This T cell receptor beta chain was identified during a study of spatial heterogeneity in lung cancer. Study-level information: For tumor regions, TCR transcript counts showed a strong correlation with a T cell module score derived from matched bulk RNA-seq.

Trimming shortened V by 2 bases and J by 9 bases, and 14 bases separated the two germline ends. Germline-derived CDR1 and CDR2 are MNHEY and SVGEGT. This CDR3 has 14 residues. Individual TCR cDNA molecules each bore their own unique molecular identifier. TCRdb passed the 5' RACE reads through MiXCR, listing each CDR3 protein once. This table holds about 30,000 distinct CDR3 sequences, approximately 7% found once. Study-wide results and caveats: Within tumors, counts of expanded alpha and beta TCRs tracked tumor mutation counts.

The sample's time point: sample taken at primary tumor resection. The sequenced material consisted of unsorted whole RNA from tumor, nontumor lung or frozen PBMC. The sample holds many counts of this clonotype. Its antigen is unidentified. This sample comprised lung tumor tissue, obtained at surgery. The chain employs TRBV6-2 or TRBV6-3 and TRBJ1-5, with D possibly TRBD1 on 6 matching bases. The receptor was derived from a male donor with early-stage non-small cell lung cancer. CDR3 sequence (DNA): TGTGCCAGCAGTTACGGGGGGCCCGTATGGCCCCAGCATTTT. It yields the protein CASSYGGPVWPQHF.